These 21 T cell receptor beta chains were sequenced from one sample in a study of T cells after yellow fever vaccination. One entry per CDR3 protein, called by TCRdb with MiXCR from the 5' RACE reads. Of 300,000 to 400,000 distinct CDR3 sequences in the sample, about 7.8% were seen once. This sample comprised PBMCs, obtained about 49 days after the first yellow fever vaccination. All receptors come from a man between 18 and 35 years old who received the YFV17D yellow fever vaccine.

This clonotype came up a few times. This chain uses TRBV3-1 with TRBJ1-3, with a possible D match to TRBD1 (6 bases). V gave up 4 bases and J gave up 3 bases, with 10 bases separating them. This CDR3 has 14 amino acids. Per the germline V gene, CDR1 is LGHDT and CDR2 is YNNKEL (reference sequence). CDR3 in amino acids: CASSLYRDGNTIYF. The CDR3 coding sequence is TGTGCCAGCAGCCTGTACAGGGATGGAAACACCATATATTTT.

This clonotype showed up just a few times. The chain has TRBV7-9 and TRBJ2-3, with 10 bases aligning to TRBD1. After removal of 5 bases from V and 5 bases from J, the junction contained 7 bases not matched to a gene. CDR1 is SEHNR, CDR2 FQNEAQ, per germline (reference sequence). The CDR3 consists of 15 residues. CDR3 protein: CASSTRTGGGDTQYF. DNA of the CDR3: TGTGCCAGCAGCACCCGGACAGGGGGTGGAGATACGCAGTATTTT.

This clonotype was seen more than once but under ten times. The chain carries TRBV12-5 and TRBJ1-2; TRBD1 matches 9 bases. From germline, CDR1 is LGHNT and CDR2 FRNRAP. The CDR3 spans 12 residues. J was trimmed by 14 bases and V by 1 base; bases with no gene match: 5. CDR3: CASGLAYRGQTF. CDR3 coding DNA: TGTGCTAGTGGTTTGGCTTACAGGGGGCAGACCTTC.

This clonotype was observed a single time. This sequence joins TRBV4-1 and TRBJ1-4, with D possibly being TRBD1 (5 bases). This CDR3 spans 18 amino acids. Germline CDR1 and CDR2: MGHRA and YSYEKL. V was trimmed by 0 bases and J by 0 bases, leaving 14 bases between them. CDR3 in amino acids: CASSQEPGPIATNEKLFF. The CDR3 coding sequence is TGCGCCAGCAGCCAAGAGCCAGGGCCCATTGCAACTAATGAAAAACTGTTTTTT.

The sample holds a few counts of this clonotype. This rearrangement joins TRBV4-2 to TRBJ2-1; 10 nucleotides line up with TRBD1. The germline CDR1 and CDR2 sequences are LGHNA and YNFKEQ. The CDR3 totals 15 residues. V dropped 3 bases and J dropped 6; count of bases not matched to a gene: 5. This CDR3 is CASSQGTGAGNEQFF. The DNA of the CDR3 is TGTGCCAGCAGCCAGGGGACAGGGGCCGGCAATGAGCAGTTCTTC.

This clonotype was detected only a few times. V and J are TRBV4-3 and TRBJ2-5, with 11 bases matching TRBD1. This CDR3 has 19 amino acids. Trimming cost V 1 base and J 2 bases; bases outside gene matches: 12. The germline V gene encodes CDR1 LGHNA and CDR2 YSLEER. The CDR3 bases are TGCGCCAGCAGCCAAGGGGACAGGGGGACTTACGGGGGACAAGAGACCCAGTACTTC. Translated: CASSQGDRGTYGGQETQYF.

The chain uses TRBV18 and TRBJ2-1; D is perhaps TRBD1 or TRBD2 (5 bases each). CDR3 length equals 14 residues. V lost 3 bases and J 13 bases, leaving 19 bases between the germline ends. Germline CDR1 and CDR2: KGHSH and LQKENI. CDR3 protein: CASSPLNRDEDQFF. The CDR3 nucleotides read TGTGCCAGCTCACCGTTAAACCGGGACGAGGACCAGTTCTTC.

There are a few counts of this clonotype. The chain combines TRBV29-1 with TRBJ1-2, with TRBD1 matching 9 bases. The V and J ends lost 4 bases and 6 bases, in that order; junction bases with no gene match: 9. The CDR3 is 14 residues long. Germline CDR1 reads SQVTM; CDR2 reads ANQGSEA. The CDR3 reads CSVVGTGTVHGYTF. DNA of the CDR3: TGCAGCGTTGTAGGGACAGGGACGGTTCATGGCTACACCTTC.

This clonotype showed up just a few times. J is TRBJ2-1 and V is TRBV6-1, with D tentatively TRBD2 (5 bases). Germline assignment: CDR1 MNHNS and CDR2 SASEGT. The V end was cut by 2 bases, the J end by 8 bases, with 7 bases between. This CDR3 comprises 12 residues. CDR3 DNA: TGTGCCAGCAGTGAATGGGGAGATGAGCAGTTCTTC. Protein sequence: CASSEWGDEQFF.

The J gene is TRBJ2-1, the V gene TRBV23-1; TRBD1 agrees at 9 bases. TRBV23-1 is labeled an ORF, and its function is uncertain. J was trimmed by 5 bases and V by 6 bases; bases with no gene match: 5. This CDR3 is 14 amino acids long. CDR3 sequence: CASRPGDRDNEQFF. The CDR3 DNA reads TGCGCCAGCAGACCCGGGGACAGGGACAATGAGCAGTTCTTC.

This clonotype was found a few times. The CDR3 coding sequence is TGTGCCAGCAGTGAGACTAGTGCGATAGGCGAGACCCAGTACTTC. Protein sequence: CASSETSAIGETQYF. The chain carries TRBV6-1 and TRBJ2-5; weak D call: TRBD2 (6 bases). Trimming shortened V by 3 bases and J by 5 bases, and 16 bases separated the two germline ends. From germline, CDR1 is MNHNS and CDR2 SASEGT. The CDR3 extends over 15 amino acids.

The genes are TRBV5-1 and TRBJ1-2; D might be TRBD1 (6 bases). This CDR3 comprises 14 residues. Looked up from germline, CDR1 is SGHRS and CDR2 is YFSETQ. Trimming took 0 bases from V and 5 from J, leaving 11 bases between them. CDR3 sequence (DNA): TGCGCCAGCAGCTTGGGCGACAGGCCGTATGGCTACACCTTC. Its translation: CASSLGDRPYGYTF. The variable domain in full, with the rest retrieved from reference TRBV5-1 and TRBJ1-2, is KAGVTQTPRYLIKTRGQQVTLSCSPISGHRSVSWYQQTPGQGLQFLFEYFSETQRNKGNFPGRFSGRQFSNSRSEMNVSTLELGDSALYLCASSLGDRPYGYTFGSGTRLTVV.

This clonotype was observed a handful of times. This chain uses TRBV20-1 with TRBJ2-3; 10 bases are shared with TRBD1. With 6 bases clipped from V and 4 bases from J, the junction kept 10 bases outside the gene matches. From germline, CDR1 is DFQATT and CDR2 SNEGSKA (reference sequence). This CDR3 has 15 residues. The CDR3 DNA reads TGCAGTGCGCCCCGACAGGGGGCGATAGCAGATACGCAGTATTTT. This translates into CSAPRQGAIADTQYF.

This clonotype was observed a few times. The rearrangement uses TRBV7-9 and TRBJ2-7, with D hard to call. The CDR3 is 11 amino acids. The ends were cut back, 5 bases at V and 2 bases at J, with 4 bases in the middle. Germline V lookup: CDR1 SEHNR, CDR2 FQNEAQ (reference sequence). The CDR3 bases are TGTGCCAGCAGCGTCGCCTACGAGCAGTACTTC. This codes for CASSVAYEQYF.

This clonotype was counted many times. The rearrangement links TRBV12-3 or TRBV12-4 to TRBJ2-2; 10 nucleotides align to TRBD2. The ends lost 6 bases at V and 5 bases at J; junction bases unmatched: 12. The CDR3 totals 17 residues. The CDR3 is CASSAASGGALTGELFF. The CDR3 DNA reads TGTGCCAGCAGCGCCGCGAGCGGGGGGGCTTTGACCGGGGAGCTGTTTTTT.

In this sample, this clonotype turned up many times. This sequence joins TRBV11-1 and TRBJ1-6; D possibly corresponds to TRBD1 (5 bases). The V gene lost 5 bases and the J gene lost 9 bases, with 26 bases spanning the gap. Germline V gene lookup returns CDR1 SGHAT and CDR2 FQDESV (reference sequence). There are 18 residues in the CDR3. As DNA, the CDR3 is TGTGCCAGCAGCCGATATCGGCCAGGGCGTTTTAGTAGTTCACCCCTCCACTTT. It translates to CASSRYRPGRFSSSPLHF.

This clonotype has just a few counts. V gene TRBV7-2 combines with J gene TRBJ2-7; D may be TRBD1 or TRBD2 (5 bases each). Germline loops: CDR1 SGHTA, CDR2 FQGNSA. Trimming took 3 bases from V and 3 from J, leaving 15 bases between them. This CDR3 is built from 15 residues. CDR3 loop: CASSFSPGTGYEQYF. In DNA, the CDR3 is TGTGCCAGCAGCTTTTCCCCTGGGACCGGCTACGAGCAGTACTTC.

The V call is TRBV29-1, the J call TRBJ2-5; TRBD2 matches 11 bases. Losses at the gene ends were 0 bases for V and 3 bases for J; bases not matched to a gene: 3. Germline CDR1 and CDR2: SQVTM and ANQGSEA. The CDR3 runs 15 residues. The CDR3 nucleotides are TGCAGCGTTGAAGAGAGGGGACTAGCGGAAGAGACCCAGTACTTC. It specifies CSVEERGLAEETQYF.

This clonotype was recorded a few times. The chain couples TRBV4-3 to TRBJ2-3, with D perhaps matching TRBD2 (6 bases). This CDR3 contains 17 residues. Trimming removed 0 bases from V and 3 bases from J, with 16 bases in between. Germline V gives CDR1 LGHNA, CDR2 YSLEER. CDR3 sequence: CASSQDSLGGGTDTQYF. The CDR3 region has the DNA TGCGCCAGCAGCCAAGATTCATTGGGGGGTGGAACAGATACGCAGTATTTT.

CDR3 in amino acids: CASSKRVPSGYNEQFF. Here the CDR3 DNA reads TGTGCCAGCAGCAAGCGTGTACCTAGCGGATACAATGAGCAGTTCTTC. The chain is built from TRBV7-8 and TRBJ2-1, with 7 bases identical to TRBD2. V was pared by 5 bases and J by 4 bases, with 11 bases of the junction left unmatched. Per germline, CDR1 SGHVS and CDR2 FQNEAQ. The CDR3 runs 16 residues.

The V gene is TRBV5-6, the J gene TRBJ2-7; 9 bases line up with TRBD1. Looked up from germline, CDR1 is SGHDT and CDR2 is YYEEEE. After removal of 3 bases from V and 3 bases from J, the junction contained 4 bases not matched to a gene. CDR3 size: 14 residues. In DNA form, the CDR3 reads TGTGCCAGCAGCTCCCGGGACAGGGACTACGAGCAGTACGTC. Translated, it gives CASSSRDRDYEQYV.